This T cell receptor (beta chain) came from a study of shared clonotypes between healthy human individuals. Study as a whole: Contributing individuals were two females and a few males aged 18 to 49.

Naive CD8 isolation took CD45RO-negative cells positively selected for CCR7 and excluded terminally differentiated effector memory CD45RA+ cells. Study observations and caveats: Shared clonotypes across all four donors exceeded non-shared ones in generation probability.

Concerning this clone: Its antigen is currently unknown.

The assay was carried out at the deep level. TCRdb's table, derived via immunoSEQ multiplex PCR, lists solely in-frame clones and lacks some. The sample holds 550,000 to 600,000 clones, roughly 98% seen once. The CDR3 spans 14 residues. V lost 5 bases, J lost 5 bases, and 6 bases stayed unmatched. In germline, CDR1 is SQVTM, CDR2 ANQGSEA. This clonotype was sampled from a man aged 25 to 45 in good health. The source material was naive CD8+ T cells sorted from blood. The chain uses TRBV29-1 and TRBJ2-3, with 11 bases fitting TRBD1. The CDR3 region has the DNA TGCAGCGTTAACGGACAGGGGGCTAAAGATACGCAGTATTTT. Protein sequence: CSVNGQGAKDTQYF.